This TCR beta chain was sequenced in a study of T cells in Graves' hyperthyroidism and ophthalmopathy. The study, taken as a whole, reports: A model built on 13 V-J features separated ophthalmopathy from stable hyperthyroidism. Median prediction lead before ophthalmopathy onset was 6 to 8 months with the model. Blood held most thyroid clonotypes expanded above 0.001 frequency.

V shed 6 bases and J shed 3 bases, with 9 bases lying between them. The CDR3 is 13 residues long. Germline V gene data show CDR1 as MGHDK and CDR2 as SYGVNS. About this clonotype itself: Antigen unknown.

Across 18 months, stable Graves' hyperthyroidism was marked by no progression to ophthalmopathy. Amplification targeted TCR beta CDR3 regions from RNA transcripts. The HTBI primer set was used in a first-round RT-PCR of the TCR CDR3. TCRdb re-called the multiplex PCR reads with MiXCR, one entry per CDR3 protein. The table records 600,000 to 900,000 distinct CDR3 sequences, about a sixth of them present only once. The chain uses TRBV25-1 and TRBJ2-1; no reliable D call. This receptor was obtained from a man in his late teens or twenties with Graves' hyperthyroidism. Sequencing was carried out using blood. This CDR3 reads CASRIGLYNEQFF. In nucleotides, the CDR3 is TGTGCCAGCAGAATCGGGCTCTACAATGAGCAGTTCTTC.